The rows below give T cell receptor beta chains drawn from one sample of a study of metastatic and nonmetastatic thyroid tumors. TCRdb redid the clone calls on the PCR reads using MiXCR. This table holds 25,000 to 30,000 clones, about 3.9% found once. Sequences were obtained from blood. These receptors all stem from a female donor with papillary thyroid cancer or a benign thyroid nodule (not recorded which). Some clones in this sample may be carry-over from other donors' samples. Each CDR3 is given with its conserved first and last residue. A D gene is named only where the DNA matches it firmly. Rows give clone size only sometimes, using once, few, many, or a class for an expanded clone.

>.|.|TRBV12-3/TRBV12-4|TRBJ2-1
TGTGCCAGCAGCTCGGTACGCGGGATTTACAATGAGCAGTTCTTC
CASSSVRGIYNEQFF
>many|TRBD2|TRBV30|TRBJ2-7
TGTGCCTGGGCCCTTAAAGCGGGAGCCTACGAGCAGTACTTC
CAWALKAGAYEQYF
>few|.|TRBV7-7|TRBJ2-3
TGTGCTAGCAGCTCCCAAGCGGACCTGGATACGCAGTATTTT
CASSSQADLDTQYF
>medium-sized|TRBD1|TRBV28|TRBJ1-2
TGTGCCAGCAGGACAGGGACTTGGATCGATGGCTACACCTTC
CASRTGTWIDGYTF
>.|.|TRBV6-1|TRBJ2-3
TGTGCCAGCAGTAGTTTGGACACAGATACGCAGTATTTT
CASSSLDTDTQYF
>many|.|TRBV5-1|TRBJ2-6
TGCGCCAGCAGTCAGGGAGGGACAGGGGCCAACGTCCTGACTTTC
CASSQGGTGANVLTF
>many|.|TRBV29-1|TRBJ2-1
TGCAGCGTCCACAGGGTAGGGAATGAGCAGTTCTTC
CSVHRVGNEQFF
>.|.|TRBV6-4|TRBJ2-1
TGTGCCAGCAGTGACGGGGGGCGGGTATACAATGAGCAGTTCTTC
CASSDGGRVYNEQFF
>many|.|TRBV28|TRBJ2-5
TGTGCCAGCAGTTTCGTTGAATTCAAGACCCAGTACTTC
CASSFVEFKTQYF
>many|.|TRBV30|TRBJ2-5
TGTGCCTGGAGCCCTAGGGGCGGGAAAGAGACCCAGTACTTC
CAWSPRGGKETQYF
>few|TRBD1|TRBV10-1|TRBJ2-2
TGCGCCAGCGGAAAAGGACAGGACACGGCCGGGGAGCTGTTTTTT
CASGKGQDTAGELFF